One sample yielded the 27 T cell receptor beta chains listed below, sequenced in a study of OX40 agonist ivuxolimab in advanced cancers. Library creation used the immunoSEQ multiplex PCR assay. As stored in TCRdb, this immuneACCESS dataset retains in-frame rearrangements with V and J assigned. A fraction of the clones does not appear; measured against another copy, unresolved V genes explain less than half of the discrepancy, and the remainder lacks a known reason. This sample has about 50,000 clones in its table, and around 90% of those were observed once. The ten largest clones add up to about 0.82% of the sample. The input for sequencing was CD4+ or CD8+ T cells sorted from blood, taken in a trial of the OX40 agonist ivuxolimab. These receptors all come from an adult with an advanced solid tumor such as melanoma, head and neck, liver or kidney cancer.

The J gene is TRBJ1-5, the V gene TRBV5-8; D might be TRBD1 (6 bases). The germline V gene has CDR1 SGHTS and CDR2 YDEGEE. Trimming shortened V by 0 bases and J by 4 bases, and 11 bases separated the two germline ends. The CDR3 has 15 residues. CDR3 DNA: TGTGCCAGCAGCTTGGTGGGGGCCACGAATCAGCCCCAGCATTTT. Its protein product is CASSLVGATNQPQHF.

CDR3 region: CASSASTGVAASNQPQHF. The CDR3 region has the DNA TGTGCCAGCAGTGCCTCGACAGGGGTTGCAGCTAGCAATCAGCCCCAGCATTTT. The chain carries TRBV27 and TRBJ1-5; 8 nucleotides match TRBD1. CDR1 and CDR2 from the germline V gene are MNHEY and SMNVEV (reference sequence). The junction had 12 bases not matched to a gene; V was cut back by 5 bases and J by 0 bases. The CDR3 totals 18 residues.

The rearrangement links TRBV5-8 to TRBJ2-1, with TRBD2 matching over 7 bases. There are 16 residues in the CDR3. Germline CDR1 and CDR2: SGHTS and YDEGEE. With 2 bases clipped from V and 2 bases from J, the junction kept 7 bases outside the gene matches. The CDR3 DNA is TGTGCCAGCAGCTTAGTGGGGGGGTTCACCTACAATGAGCAGTTCTTC. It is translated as CASSLVGGFTYNEQFF.

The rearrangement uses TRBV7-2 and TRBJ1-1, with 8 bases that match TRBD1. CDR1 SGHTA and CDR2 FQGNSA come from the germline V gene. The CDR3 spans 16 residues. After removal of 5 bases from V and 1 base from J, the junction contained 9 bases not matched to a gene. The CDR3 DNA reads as TGTGCCAGCAGCGGTCCCGGGACAGGTTCGAACACTGAAGCTTTCTTT. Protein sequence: CASSGPGTGSNTEAFF. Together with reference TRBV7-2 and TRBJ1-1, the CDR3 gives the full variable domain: GAGVSQSPSNKVTEKGKDVELRCDPISGHTALYWYRQSLGQGLEFLIYFQGNSAPDKSGLPSDRFSAERTGGSVSTLTIQRTQQEDSAVYLCASSGPGTGSNTEAFFGQGTRLTVV.

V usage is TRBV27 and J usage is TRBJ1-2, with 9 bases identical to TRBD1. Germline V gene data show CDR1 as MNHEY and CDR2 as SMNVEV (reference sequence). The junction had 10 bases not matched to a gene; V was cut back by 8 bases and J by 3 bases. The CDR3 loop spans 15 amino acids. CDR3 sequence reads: CASGKPGQGDYGYTF. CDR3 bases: TGTGCCAGCGGAAAACCGGGACAGGGAGACTATGGCTACACCTTC.

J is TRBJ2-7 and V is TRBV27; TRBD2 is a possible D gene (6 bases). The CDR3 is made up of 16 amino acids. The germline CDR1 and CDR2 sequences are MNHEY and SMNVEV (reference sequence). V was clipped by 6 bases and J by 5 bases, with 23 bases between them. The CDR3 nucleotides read TGTGCCAGCAGGTTGGCGGGGTGCCCAACTGGCGACGAGCAGTACTTC. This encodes CASRLAGCPTGDEQYF.

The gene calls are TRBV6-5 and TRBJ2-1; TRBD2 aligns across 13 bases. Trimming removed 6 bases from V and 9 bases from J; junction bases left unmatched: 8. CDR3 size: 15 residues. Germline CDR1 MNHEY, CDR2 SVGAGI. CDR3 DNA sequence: TGTGCCAGCAGCCCTACTAGCGGGAGGGCAGGTGAGCAGTTCTTC. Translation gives CASSPTSGRAGEQFF.

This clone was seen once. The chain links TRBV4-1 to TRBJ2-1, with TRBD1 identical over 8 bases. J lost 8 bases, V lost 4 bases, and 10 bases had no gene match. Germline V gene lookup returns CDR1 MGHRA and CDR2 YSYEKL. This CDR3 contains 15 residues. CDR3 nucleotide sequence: TGCGCCAGCAGCCGCGGACAGGGTGGGGGAGATGAGCAGTTCTTC. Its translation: CASSRGQGGGDEQFF.

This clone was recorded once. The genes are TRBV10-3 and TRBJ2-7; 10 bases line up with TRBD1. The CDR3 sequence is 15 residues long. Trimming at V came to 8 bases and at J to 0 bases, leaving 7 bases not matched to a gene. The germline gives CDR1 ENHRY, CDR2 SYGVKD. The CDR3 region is CAIAGTGALSYEQYF. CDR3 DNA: TGTGCCATCGCCGGGACAGGGGCCCTCTCCTACGAGCAGTACTTC.

Written as DNA, the CDR3 is TGTGCCAGCAGCTTAGGTGGTAGGGGGCTCAATCAGCCCCAGCATTTT. Translation: CASSLGGRGLNQPQHF. V is TRBV7-2 and J is TRBJ1-5; 7 bases fit TRBD1. CDR3 length: 16 amino acids. The ends lost 1 base at V and 3 bases at J; junction bases unmatched: 6. Germline loops: CDR1 SGHTA, CDR2 FQGNSA.

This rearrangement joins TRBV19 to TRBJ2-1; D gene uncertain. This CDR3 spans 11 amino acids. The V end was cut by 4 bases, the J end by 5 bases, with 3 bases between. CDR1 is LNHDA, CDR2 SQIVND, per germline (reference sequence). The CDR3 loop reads CASSKDNEQFF. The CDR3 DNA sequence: TGTGCCAGTAGTAAAGACAATGAGCAGTTCTTC.

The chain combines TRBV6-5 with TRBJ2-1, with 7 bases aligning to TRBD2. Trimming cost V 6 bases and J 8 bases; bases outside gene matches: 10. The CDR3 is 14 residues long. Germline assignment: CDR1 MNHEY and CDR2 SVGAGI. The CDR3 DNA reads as TGTGCCAGCAGGCGCGGCGGGGGAGGAGATGAGCAGTTCTTC. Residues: CASRRGGGGDEQFF.

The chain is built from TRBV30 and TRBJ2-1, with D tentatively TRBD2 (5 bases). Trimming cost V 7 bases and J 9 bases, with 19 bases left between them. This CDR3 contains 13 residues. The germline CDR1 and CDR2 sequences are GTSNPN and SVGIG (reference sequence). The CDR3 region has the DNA TGTGCCTTCACTAGTTCGGTACACGGTGAGCAGTTCTTC. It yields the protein CAFTSSVHGEQFF.

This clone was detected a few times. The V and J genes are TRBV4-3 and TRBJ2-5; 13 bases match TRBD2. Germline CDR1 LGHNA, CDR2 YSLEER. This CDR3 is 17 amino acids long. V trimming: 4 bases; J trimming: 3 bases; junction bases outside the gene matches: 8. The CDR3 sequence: CASSPEGTSGAKETQYF. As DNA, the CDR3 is TGCGCCAGCAGCCCCGAAGGGACTAGCGGGGCCAAAGAGACCCAGTACTTC.

CDR3 amino acids: CASSPWAGSQEQFF. The CDR3 nucleotides read TGTGCCAGCAGCCCGTGGGCAGGGTCTCAGGAGCAGTTCTTC. V is TRBV7-3 and J is TRBJ2-1, with D tentatively TRBD1 (5 bases). CDR1 is SGHTA, CDR2 FQGTGA, per germline. The germline V and J ends were trimmed by 5 bases and 10 bases, with 18 bases remaining between them. The CDR3 totals 14 residues. Full variable domain (missing parts from reference TRBV7-3 and TRBJ2-1): GAGVSQTPSNKVTEKGKYVELRCDPISGHTALYWYRQSLGQGPEFLIYFQGTGAADDSGLPNDRFFAVRPEGSVSTLKIQRTERGDSAVYLCASSPWAGSQEQFFGPGTRLTVL.

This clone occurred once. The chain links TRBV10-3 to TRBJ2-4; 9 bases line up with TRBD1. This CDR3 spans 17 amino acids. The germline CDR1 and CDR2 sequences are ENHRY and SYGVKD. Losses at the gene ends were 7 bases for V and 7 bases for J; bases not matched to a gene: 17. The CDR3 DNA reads TGTGCCATCAAATCGGGGGGACAGGGTGAAGTCGGGAACATTCAGTACTTC. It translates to CAIKSGGQGEVGNIQYF.

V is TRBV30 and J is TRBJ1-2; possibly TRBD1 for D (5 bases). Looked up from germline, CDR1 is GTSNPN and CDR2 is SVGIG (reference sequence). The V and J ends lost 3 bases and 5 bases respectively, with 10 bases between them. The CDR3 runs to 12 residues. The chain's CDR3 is CAWRWGSYGYTF. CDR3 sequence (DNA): TGTGCCTGGAGATGGGGGAGTTATGGCTACACCTTC. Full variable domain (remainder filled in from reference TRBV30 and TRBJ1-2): SQTIHQWPATLVQPVGSPLSLECTVEGTSNPNLYWYRQAAGRGLQLLFYSVGIGQISSEVPQNLSASRPQDRQFILSSKKLLLSDSGFYLCAWRWGSYGYTFGSGTRLTVV.

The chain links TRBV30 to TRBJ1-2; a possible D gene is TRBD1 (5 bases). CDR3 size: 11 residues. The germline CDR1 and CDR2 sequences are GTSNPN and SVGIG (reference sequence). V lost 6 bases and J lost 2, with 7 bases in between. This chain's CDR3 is CACQGNYGYTF. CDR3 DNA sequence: TGTGCCTGCCAGGGAAACTATGGCTACACCTTC.

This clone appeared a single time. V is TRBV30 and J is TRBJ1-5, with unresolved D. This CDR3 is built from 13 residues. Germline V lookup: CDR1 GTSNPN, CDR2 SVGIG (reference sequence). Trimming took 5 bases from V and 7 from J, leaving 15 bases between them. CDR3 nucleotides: TGTGCCTGGGGTAGGGAGTCAATCCAGCCCCAGCATTTT. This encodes CAWGRESIQPQHF.

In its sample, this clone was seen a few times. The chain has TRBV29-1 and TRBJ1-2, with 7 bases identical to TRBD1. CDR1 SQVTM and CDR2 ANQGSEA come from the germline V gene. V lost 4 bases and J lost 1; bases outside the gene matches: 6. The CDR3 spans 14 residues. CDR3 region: CSVGGDSSNYGYTF. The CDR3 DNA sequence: TGCAGCGTTGGCGGGGACAGCAGTAACTATGGCTACACCTTC.

The CDR3 DNA follows: TGTGCCAGCAGCAAAGTTGAGAGTTCTGGCTACACCTTC. It yields the protein CASSKVESSGYTF. The chain couples TRBV21-1 to TRBJ1-2. TRBV21-1 is listed as a pseudogene. This CDR3 has 13 residues.

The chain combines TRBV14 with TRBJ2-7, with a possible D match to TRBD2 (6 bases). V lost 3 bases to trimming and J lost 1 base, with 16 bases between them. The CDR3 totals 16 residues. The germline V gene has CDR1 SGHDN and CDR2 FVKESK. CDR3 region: CASSHLTGGKSYEQYF. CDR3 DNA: TGTGCCAGCAGCCACCTAACCGGAGGGAAATCCTACGAGCAGTACTTC.

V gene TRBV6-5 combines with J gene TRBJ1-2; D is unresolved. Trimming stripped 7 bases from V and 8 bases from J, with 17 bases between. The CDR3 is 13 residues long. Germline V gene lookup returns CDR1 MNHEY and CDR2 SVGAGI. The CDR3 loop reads CASISPGRWGYTF. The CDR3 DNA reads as TGTGCCAGCATCTCCCCCGGGCGGTGGGGCTACACCTTC.

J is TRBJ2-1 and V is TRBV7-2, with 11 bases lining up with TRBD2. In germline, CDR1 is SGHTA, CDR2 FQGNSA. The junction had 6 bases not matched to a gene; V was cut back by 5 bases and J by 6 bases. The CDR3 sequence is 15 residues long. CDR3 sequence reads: CASSRGTSGLNEQFF. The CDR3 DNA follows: TGTGCCAGCAGCCGGGGGACTAGCGGACTCAATGAGCAGTTCTTC.

This CDR3 reads CASYYPGTSGRIQYF. CDR3 nucleotide sequence: TGCGCCAGCTACTACCCCGGGACTAGCGGTAGAATTCAGTACTTC. The chain couples TRBV10-1 to TRBJ2-4; TRBD2 aligns across 11 bases. CDR1 is WNHNN and CDR2 is SYGVQD in the germline V gene (reference sequence). This CDR3 comprises 15 residues. After removal of 8 bases from V and 10 bases from J, the junction contained 13 bases not matched to a gene.

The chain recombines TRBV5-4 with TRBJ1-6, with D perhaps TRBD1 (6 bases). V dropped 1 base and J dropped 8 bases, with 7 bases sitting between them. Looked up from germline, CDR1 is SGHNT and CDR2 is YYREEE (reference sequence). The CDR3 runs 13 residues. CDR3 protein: CASSLQGYSPLHF. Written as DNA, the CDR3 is TGTGCCAGCAGCTTGCAGGGGTATTCACCCCTCCACTTT.

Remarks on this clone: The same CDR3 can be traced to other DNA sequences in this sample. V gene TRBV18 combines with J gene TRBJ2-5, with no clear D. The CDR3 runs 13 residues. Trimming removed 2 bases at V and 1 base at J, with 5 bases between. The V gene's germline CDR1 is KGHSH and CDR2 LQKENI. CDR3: CASSPGLQETQYF. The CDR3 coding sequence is TGTGCCAGCTCACCAGGGCTCCAAGAGACCCAGTACTTC.